These 8 T cell receptor beta chains originate from one sample sequenced in a study of siplizumab effects on memory and regulatory T cells. Some clones are missing from TCRdb's copy, which holds only in-frame ones; the method was immunoSEQ multiplex PCR. The sample consists of roughly 100,000 clones, 90% to 95% of them appearing once. Material for sequencing was CD4+ T cells sorted from blood. These receptors were collected from a human donor in good health.

The chain has TRBV15 and TRBJ1-2, with D hard to call. CDR3 length: 15 residues. Germline V CDR1 and CDR2: LNHNV, YYDKDF (reference sequence). Deletions cut 0 bases from V and 4 bases from J, with 12 bases between. CDR3 bases: TGTGCCACCAGCAGAGATGGCGACACGCCCTATGGCTACACCTTC. Amino acids: CATSRDGDTPYGYTF.

This rearrangement joins TRBV4-1 to TRBJ2-5; 7 bases fit TRBD2. CDR1 and CDR2 from the germline V gene are MGHRA and YSYEKL. This CDR3 is built from 14 residues. Trimming removed 3 bases from V and 3 bases from J; junction bases left unmatched: 4. Written as DNA, the CDR3 is TGCGCCAGCAGCCAGCCCGGGAGGAAAGAGACCCAGTACTTC. It yields the protein CASSQPGRKETQYF.

The chain employs TRBV7-2 and TRBJ2-5; TRBD2 might be the D (6 bases). The J call is uncertain, as TRBJ2-7 better fits the DNA end. Germline values: CDR1 SGHTA, CDR2 FQGNSA. This CDR3 spans 17 amino acids. CDR3 sequence reads: CASSLLNRRRESYEQYF. CDR3 bases: TGTGCCAGCAGCTTATTAAATCGTCGTCGGGAGTCCTACGAGCAGTACTTC.

This chain links TRBV30 with TRBJ1-5; D remains unclear. This CDR3 has 15 amino acids. Trimming shortened V by 0 bases and J by 2 bases, and 11 bases separated the two germline ends. The germline gives CDR1 GTSNPN, CDR2 SVGIG (reference sequence). The CDR3 here is CAWSVGHQGNQPQHF. The CDR3 DNA reads as TGTGCCTGGAGTGTAGGTCACCAGGGCAATCAGCCCCAGCATTTT.

This rearrangement joins TRBV6-1 to TRBJ2-5, with D perhaps given as TRBD1 or TRBD2 (5 bases each). The CDR3 is 14 amino acids. Germline loops: CDR1 MNHNS, CDR2 SASEGT. The V end lost 2 bases, the J end lost 4 bases, and 11 bases lay between the germline ends. CDR3: CASSEKVRGETQYF. In nucleotides, the CDR3 is TGTGCCAGCAGTGAAAAAGTGAGGGGAGAGACCCAGTACTTC.

This chain uses TRBV5-6 with TRBJ1-4, with a weak D call TRBD1 (5 bases). CDR3 size: 16 residues. Germline V CDR1 and CDR2: SGHDT, YYEEEE. V lost 4 bases and J lost 1, with 14 bases in between. The CDR3 sequence: CASSPSMGLTNEKLFF. The CDR3 nucleotides read TGTGCCAGCAGCCCGAGTATGGGACTAACTAATGAAAAACTGTTTTTT. Variable domain in full (rest from reference TRBV5-6 and TRBJ1-4): DAGVTQSPTHLIKTRGQQVTLRCSPKSGHDTVSWYQQALGQGPQFIFQYYEEEERQRGNFPDRFSGHQFPNYSSELNVNALLLGDSALYLCASSPSMGLTNEKLFFGSGTQLSVL.

The chain combines TRBV4-2 with TRBJ1-1; TRBD1 aligns across 8 bases. Germline loops: CDR1 LGHNA, CDR2 YNFKEQ. V lost 0 bases to trimming and J lost 0 bases; unmatched junction nucleotides: 3. The CDR3 runs to 16 residues. The CDR3 region has the DNA TGTGCCAGCAGCCAAGAAGGACAGGGAGTGAACACTGAAGCTTTCTTT. This translates into CASSQEGQGVNTEAFF.

The genes are TRBV6-6 and TRBJ1-5; D gene ambiguous. CDR1 and CDR2 from the germline V gene are MNHNY and SVGAGI (reference sequence). V was clipped by 10 bases and J by 0 bases, with 13 bases between them. The CDR3 has 14 amino acids. DNA of the CDR3: TGTGCCACCACGTTAGAGGATAGCAATCAGCCCCAGCATTTT. Its protein is CATTLEDSNQPQHF.